This T cell receptor (beta chain) comes out of a study of CDR3 diversity in severe acne. Trimming shortened V by 0 bases and J by 1 base, and 10 bases separated the two germline ends. The germline V gene has CDR1 SGHRS and CDR2 YFSETQ. This CDR3 is 15 amino acids long. A single record per CDR3 protein comes from TCRdb applying MiXCR to the PCR reads. The sample holds approximately 97,000 distinct CDR3 sequences, roughly half seen once. This clonotype was found many times. The receptor comes from a male donor with acne. This chain uses TRBV5-1 with TRBJ2-5; tentatively, D is TRBD1 (6 bases). The sample comprised blood. The CDR3 DNA is TGCGCCAGCAGCTTGGGGCCAGGGGTCCAAGAGACCCAGTACTTC. Its translation is CASSLGPGVQETQYF.